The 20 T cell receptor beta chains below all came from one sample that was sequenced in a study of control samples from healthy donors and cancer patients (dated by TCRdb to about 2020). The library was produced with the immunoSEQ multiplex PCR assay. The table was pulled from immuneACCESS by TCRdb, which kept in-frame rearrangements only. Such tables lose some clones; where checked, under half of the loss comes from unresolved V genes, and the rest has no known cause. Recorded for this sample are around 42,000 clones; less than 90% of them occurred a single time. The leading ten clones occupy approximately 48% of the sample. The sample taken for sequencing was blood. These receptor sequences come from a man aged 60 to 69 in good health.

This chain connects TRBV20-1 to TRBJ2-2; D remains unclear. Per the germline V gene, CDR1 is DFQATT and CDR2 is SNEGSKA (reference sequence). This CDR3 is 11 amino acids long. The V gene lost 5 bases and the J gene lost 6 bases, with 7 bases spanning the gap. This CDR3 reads CSAGRAGELFF. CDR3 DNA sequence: TGCAGTGCTGGCCGGGCCGGGGAGCTGTTTTTT.

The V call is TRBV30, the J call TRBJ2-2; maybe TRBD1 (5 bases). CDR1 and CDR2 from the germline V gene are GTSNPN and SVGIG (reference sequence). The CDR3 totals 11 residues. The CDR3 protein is CASGRTGELFF. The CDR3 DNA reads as TGTGCGTCAGGGCGAACCGGGGAGCTGTTTTTT.

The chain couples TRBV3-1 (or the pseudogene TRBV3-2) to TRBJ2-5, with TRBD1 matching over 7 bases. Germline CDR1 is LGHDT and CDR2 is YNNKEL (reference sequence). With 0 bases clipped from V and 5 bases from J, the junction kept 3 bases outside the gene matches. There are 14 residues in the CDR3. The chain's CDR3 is CASSQDPGQETQYF. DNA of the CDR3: TGTGCCAGCAGCCAAGATCCGGGACAGGAGACCCAGTACTTC.

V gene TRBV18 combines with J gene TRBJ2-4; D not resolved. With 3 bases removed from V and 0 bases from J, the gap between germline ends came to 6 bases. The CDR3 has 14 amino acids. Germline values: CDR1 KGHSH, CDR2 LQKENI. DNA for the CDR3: TGTGCCAGCTCACCGGTCCTAGCCAAAAACATTCAGTACTTC. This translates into CASSPVLAKNIQYF.

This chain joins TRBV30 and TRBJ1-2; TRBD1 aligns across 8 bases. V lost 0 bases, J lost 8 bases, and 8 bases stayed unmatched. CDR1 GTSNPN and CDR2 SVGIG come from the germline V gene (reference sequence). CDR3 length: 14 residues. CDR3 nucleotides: TGTGCCTGGAGTGTACATGAGACAGGGGTCGGCTACACCTTC. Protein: CAWSVHETGVGYTF.

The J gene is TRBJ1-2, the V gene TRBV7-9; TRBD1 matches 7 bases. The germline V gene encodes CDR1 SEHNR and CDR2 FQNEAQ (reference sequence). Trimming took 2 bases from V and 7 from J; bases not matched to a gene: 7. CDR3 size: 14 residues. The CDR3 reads CASSLTGALGGYTF. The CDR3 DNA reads TGTGCCAGCAGCTTAACAGGGGCCTTGGGTGGCTACACCTTC.

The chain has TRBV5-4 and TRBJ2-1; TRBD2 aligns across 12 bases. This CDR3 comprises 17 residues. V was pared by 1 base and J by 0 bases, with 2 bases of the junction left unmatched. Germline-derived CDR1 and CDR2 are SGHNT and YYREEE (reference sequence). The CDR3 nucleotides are TGTGCCAGCAGCTTGAGACTAGCGGGGGCCTCCTACAATGAGCAGTTCTTC. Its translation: CASSLRLAGASYNEQFF.

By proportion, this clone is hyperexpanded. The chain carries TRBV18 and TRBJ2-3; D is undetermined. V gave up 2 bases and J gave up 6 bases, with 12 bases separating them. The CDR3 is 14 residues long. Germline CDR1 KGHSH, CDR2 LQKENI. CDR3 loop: CASSPATHVDTQYF. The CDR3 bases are TGTGCCAGCTCACCAGCGACTCACGTGGATACGCAGTATTTT. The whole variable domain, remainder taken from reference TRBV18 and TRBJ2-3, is NAGVMQNPRHLVRRRGQEARLRCSPMKGHSHVYWYRQLPEEGLKFMVYLQKENIIDESGMPKERFSAEFPKEGPSILRIQQVVRGDSAAYFCASSPATHVDTQYFGPGTRLTVL.

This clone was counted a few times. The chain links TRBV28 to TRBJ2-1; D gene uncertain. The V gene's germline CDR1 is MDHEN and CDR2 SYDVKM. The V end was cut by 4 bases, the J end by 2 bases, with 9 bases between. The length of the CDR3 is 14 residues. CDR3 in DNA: TGTGCCAGCAGTTCGCTTCTAACCTACAATGAGCAGTTCTTC. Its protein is CASSSLLTYNEQFF.

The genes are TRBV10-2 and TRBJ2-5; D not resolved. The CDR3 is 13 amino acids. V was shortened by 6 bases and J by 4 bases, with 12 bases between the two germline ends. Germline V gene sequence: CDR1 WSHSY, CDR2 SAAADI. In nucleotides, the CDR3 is TGCGCCAGCAGCCCCATGGCACTAGAGACCCAGTACTTC. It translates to CASSPMALETQYF.

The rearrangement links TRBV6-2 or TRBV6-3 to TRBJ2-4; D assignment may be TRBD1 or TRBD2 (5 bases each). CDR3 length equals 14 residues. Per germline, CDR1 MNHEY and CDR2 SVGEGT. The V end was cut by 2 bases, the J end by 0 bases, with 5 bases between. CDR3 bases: TGTGCCAGCAGTTACGGGGGAGCCAAAAACATTCAGTACTTC. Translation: CASSYGGAKNIQYF.

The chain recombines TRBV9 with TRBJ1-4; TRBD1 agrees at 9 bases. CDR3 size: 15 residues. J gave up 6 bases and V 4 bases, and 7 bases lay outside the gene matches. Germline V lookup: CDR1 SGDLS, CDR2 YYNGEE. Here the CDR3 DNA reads TGTGCCAGCAGCTCCGGGACAGGGAGACATGAAAAACTGTTTTTT. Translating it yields CASSSGTGRHEKLFF.

CDR3 DNA: TGCAGCGCCCTCATCTCTGGGCGGGATACCCAGTACTTC. Its protein is CSALISGRDTQYF. This rearrangement joins TRBV29-1 to TRBJ2-5; weak D call: TRBD2 (6 bases). CDR1 is SQVTM and CDR2 is ANQGSEA in the germline V gene. The V and J ends lost 7 bases and 8 bases respectively, with 20 bases between them. The CDR3 has 13 residues.

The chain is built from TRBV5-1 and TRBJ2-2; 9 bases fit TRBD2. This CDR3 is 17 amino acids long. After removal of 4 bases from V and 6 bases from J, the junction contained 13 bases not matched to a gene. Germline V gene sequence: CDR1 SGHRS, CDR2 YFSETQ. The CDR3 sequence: CASSLRATSGNSGELFF. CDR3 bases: TGCGCCAGCAGCCTCCGGGCGACTAGCGGTAACTCCGGGGAGCTGTTTTTT.

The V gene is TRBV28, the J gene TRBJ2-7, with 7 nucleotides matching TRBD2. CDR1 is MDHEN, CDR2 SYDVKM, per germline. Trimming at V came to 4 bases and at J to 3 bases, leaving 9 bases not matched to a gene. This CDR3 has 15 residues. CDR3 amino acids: CASSSGGSGSYEQYF. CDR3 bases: TGTGCCAGCAGTTCCGGCGGGAGCGGTAGCTACGAGCAGTACTTC.

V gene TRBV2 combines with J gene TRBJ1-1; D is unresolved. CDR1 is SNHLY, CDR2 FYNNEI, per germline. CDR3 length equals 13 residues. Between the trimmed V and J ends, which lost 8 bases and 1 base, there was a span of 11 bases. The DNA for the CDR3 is TGTGCCAGCCATTTGACGGAGAACACTGAAGCTTTCTTT. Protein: CASHLTENTEAFF.

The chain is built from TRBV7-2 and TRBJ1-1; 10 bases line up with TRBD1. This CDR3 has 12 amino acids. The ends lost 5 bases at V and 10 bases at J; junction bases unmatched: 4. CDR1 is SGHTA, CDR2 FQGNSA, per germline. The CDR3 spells CASSRDRGLAFF. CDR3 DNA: TGTGCCAGCAGCCGGGACAGGGGCCTAGCTTTCTTT.

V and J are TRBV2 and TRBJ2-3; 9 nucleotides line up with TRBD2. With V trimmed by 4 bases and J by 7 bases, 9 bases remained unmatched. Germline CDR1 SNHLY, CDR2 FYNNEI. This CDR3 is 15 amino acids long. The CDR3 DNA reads TGTGCCAGCAGTGGTCGGGCTAGCGGGGCCCATACGCAGTATTTT. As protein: CASSGRASGAHTQYF.

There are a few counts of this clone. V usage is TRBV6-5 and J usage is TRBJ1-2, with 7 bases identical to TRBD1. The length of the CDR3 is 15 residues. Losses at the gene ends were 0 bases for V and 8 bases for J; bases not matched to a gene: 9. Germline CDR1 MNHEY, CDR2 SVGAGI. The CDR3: CASSYSKQGLGGYTF. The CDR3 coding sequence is TGTGCCAGCAGTTACTCCAAACAGGGGCTTGGCGGCTACACCTTC.

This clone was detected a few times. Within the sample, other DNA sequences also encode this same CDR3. The CDR3 DNA follows: TGTGCCAGCAGCTTGAGGGGGGCGGTGGGTTATTCCACCACTGAAGCTTTCTTT. Translation: CASSLRGAVGYSTTEAFF. The genes are TRBV11-2 and TRBJ1-1, with D maybe TRBD1 (6 bases). Trimming removed 3 bases at V and 4 bases at J, with 24 bases between. This CDR3 is built from 18 residues. CDR1 is SGHAT, CDR2 FQNNGV, per germline.